This T cell receptor beta chain was sequenced for a study of spatial heterogeneity in lung cancer. Study background: Donors were some 72 untreated early-stage non-small cell lung cancer patients. Available follow-up PBMC samples, collected a median of around 2 years post-resection, were sequenced. General study results and limits: The study found ubiquitous expanded tumor TCRs in blood more at resection than follow-up.

TCRdb called the 5' RACE reads again in MiXCR, with one record for every CDR3 protein. This sample has some 340 distinct CDR3 sequences; 25% to 30% occur once, and the top ten carry about 28%. Concerning this clonotype: The antigen remains undetermined. Because the library targeted alpha chains, this beta chain is an off-target read whose size means little.

Germline assignment: CDR1 LGHNA and CDR2 YNFKEQ. V dropped 0 bases and J dropped 5; count of bases not matched to a gene: 1. This CDR3 contains 13 residues. The time point is: blood at routine non-recurrence follow-up after resection. Whole RNA came from tumor, nontumor lung or frozen PBMC and was sequenced without being sorted. The chain recombines TRBV4-2 with TRBJ2-7; 7 nucleotides match TRBD2. The receptor was isolated from a male donor with early-stage non-small cell lung cancer. The sequencing used PBMCs, collected at follow-up. The CDR3 DNA sequence: TGTGCCAGCAGCCAAGATGGGGGGGACGAGCAGTACTTC. Translated, it gives CASSQDGGDEQYF.